This T cell receptor (beta chain) was retrieved from a study of identical twins. Findings and caveats of the study: Within monozygotic twins, out-of-frame TCR alpha sharing was underestimated by the models.

The J segment lost 5 bases and the V segment lost 5 bases, leaving 7 bases of the junction unmatched. This CDR3 has 15 residues. Germline V lookup: CDR1 SGHRS, CDR2 YFSETQ. This clonotype has ten or more counts. Antigen specificity is unknown. TCRdb recomputed calls from the 5' RACE reads with MiXCR, one row per CDR3 protein. Found here are roughly 720,000 distinct CDR3 sequences, 15% to 20% of them singletons; the top ten hold around 13%. These data also formed part of another study, on T cells expressing NK-cell markers. That source adds: An anti-gamma-delta TCR antibody restricted sorting to alpha-beta TCR T cells in several experiments.

The chain uses TRBV5-1 and TRBJ2-1, with 10 nucleotides matching TRBD2. The sample taken for sequencing was PBMCs. This receptor was obtained from a woman younger than 30 in good health. CDR3 sequence (DNA): TGCGCCAGCAGTAATCTAGCGGGAGCGCACAATGAGCAGTTCTTC. Amino acids: CASSNLAGAHNEQFF.